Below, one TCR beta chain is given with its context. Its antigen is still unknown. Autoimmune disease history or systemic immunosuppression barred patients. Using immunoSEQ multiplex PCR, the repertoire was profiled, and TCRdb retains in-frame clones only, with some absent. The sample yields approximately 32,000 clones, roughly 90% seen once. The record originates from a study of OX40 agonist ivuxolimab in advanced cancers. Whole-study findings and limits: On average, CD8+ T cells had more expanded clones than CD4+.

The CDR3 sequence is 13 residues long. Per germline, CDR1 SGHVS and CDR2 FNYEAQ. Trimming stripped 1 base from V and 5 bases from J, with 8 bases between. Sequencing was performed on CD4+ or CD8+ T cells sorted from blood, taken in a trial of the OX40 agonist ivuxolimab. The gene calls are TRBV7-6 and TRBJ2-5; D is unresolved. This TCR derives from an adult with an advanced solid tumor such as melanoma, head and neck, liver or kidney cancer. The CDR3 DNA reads TGTGCCAGCAGCTTAGGCGCTCATGAGACCCAGTACTTC. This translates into CASSLGAHETQYF.